Below are 32 T cell receptor beta chains sequenced from a single sample in a study of CD8 T cells in ankylosing spondylitis. One entry per CDR3 protein results from TCRdb running MiXCR on the 5' RACE reads. The sample consists of some 100,000 distinct CDR3 sequences, roughly 8.3% of them appearing once. Sequenced: blood, either unsorted or a sorted T cell fraction (not recorded which). The source is a male donor with ankylosing spondylitis or in good health (not recorded which).

J is TRBJ2-7 and V is TRBV20-1, with D tentatively TRBD2 (6 bases). Germline loops: CDR1 DFQATT, CDR2 SNEGSKA (reference sequence). Trimming cost V 4 bases and J 1 base, with 14 bases left between them. The CDR3 totals 14 residues. CDR3 coding DNA: TGCAGTGCTACGTGGCGGGGCCCTTCCTACGAGCAGTACTTC. Translation: CSATWRGPSYEQYF.

Written as DNA, the CDR3 is TGTGCCAGTAGTCCCGAGAGCCTGAACTATGGCTACACCTTC. This translates into CASSPESLNYGYTF. V and J are TRBV19 and TRBJ1-2; D is ambiguous. From germline, CDR1 is LNHDA and CDR2 SQIVND (reference sequence). The V end was cut by 5 bases, the J end by 2 bases, with 12 bases between. The CDR3 consists of 14 residues.

This chain connects TRBV5-1 to TRBJ2-1; 14 bases match TRBD2. Trimming cost V 5 bases and J 5 bases; bases outside gene matches: 6. The CDR3 extends over 16 amino acids. The germline gives CDR1 SGHRS, CDR2 YFSETQ. CDR3 protein: CASRTSGRAGDNEQFF. For the CDR3, the DNA is TGCGCCAGCAGGACTAGCGGGAGGGCCGGGGACAATGAGCAGTTCTTC.

This clonotype appeared many times. The chain is built from TRBV7-9 and TRBJ2-3; D gene uncertain. This CDR3 region has 14 residues. Germline V gene sequence: CDR1 SEHNR, CDR2 FQNEAQ (reference sequence). V was shortened by 4 bases and J by 0 bases, with 8 bases between the two germline ends. CDR3 sequence (DNA): TGTGCCAGCAGCTCCGCTTCTAGCACAGATACGCAGTATTTT. Translation gives CASSSASSTDTQYF. Full variable domain (missing parts from reference TRBV7-9 and TRBJ2-3): DTGVSQNPRHKITKRGQNVTFRCDPISEHNRLYWYRQTLGQGPEFLTYFQNEAQLEKSRLLSDRFSAERPKGSFSTLEIQRTEQGDSAMYLCASSSASSTDTQYFGPGTRLTVL.

The rearrangement links TRBV11-2 to TRBJ2-7; possible D gene TRBD2, 5 bases. Trimming pared 4 bases from V and 6 bases from J, leaving 13 bases between. The CDR3 has 13 residues. Germline V gene lookup returns CDR1 SGHAT and CDR2 FQNNGV. CDR3 sequence (DNA): TGTGCCAGCAGCTCCTTTGAGGGCGGCGAGCAGTACTTC. It encodes CASSSFEGGEQYF.

The V call is TRBV12-3 or TRBV12-4, the J call TRBJ2-7; D uncertain. The CDR3 covers 14 residues. Trimming shortened V by 2 bases and J by 4 bases, and 12 bases separated the two germline ends. The CDR3 reads CASSLSISVYEQYF. CDR3 DNA sequence: TGTGCCAGCAGTTTATCCATCAGCGTTTACGAGCAGTACTTC.

This clonotype showed up many times. V gene TRBV7-6 combines with J gene TRBJ2-1, with 9 bases lining up with TRBD1. V trimming: 5 bases; J trimming: 2 bases; junction bases outside the gene matches: 4. This CDR3 comprises 15 residues. Germline CDR1 SGHVS, CDR2 FNYEAQ. The CDR3 DNA is TGTGCCAGCAGCGAGGACAGGGGTGCCTACAATGAGCAGTTCTTC. Residues: CASSEDRGAYNEQFF.

The V gene is TRBV4-2, the J gene TRBJ1-6; 7 nucleotides line up with TRBD1. V lost 3 bases to trimming and J lost 8 bases; unmatched junction nucleotides: 7. This CDR3 contains 15 residues. The germline gives CDR1 LGHNA, CDR2 YNFKEQ. The CDR3 coding sequence is TGTGCCAGCAGCCAGTCCGACAGGGAGGATTCACCCCTCCACTTT. Protein product: CASSQSDREDSPLHF.

This clonotype was detected ten times or more. J is TRBJ2-5 and V is TRBV15; D gene unclear. The CDR3 extends over 15 amino acids. Germline CDR1 is LNHNV and CDR2 is YYDKDF (reference sequence). The V gene lost 0 bases and the J gene lost 2 bases, with 10 bases spanning the gap. This chain's CDR3 is CATSRDPWKQETQYF. CDR3 sequence (DNA): TGTGCCACCAGCAGAGATCCGTGGAAACAAGAGACCCAGTACTTC.

The chain uses TRBV12-3 or TRBV12-4 and TRBJ2-1, with 7 bases that match TRBD1. J gave up 4 bases and V 8 bases, and 8 bases lay outside the gene matches. There are 14 residues in the CDR3. The CDR3 loop reads CASAIGTVYNEQFF. The CDR3, as DNA: TGTGCCAGCGCGATAGGGACAGTATACAATGAGCAGTTCTTC.

The rearrangement joins TRBV7-9 to TRBJ2-3; D ambiguous. The germline gives CDR1 SEHNR, CDR2 FQNEAQ (reference sequence). V was clipped by 0 bases and J by 8 bases, with 6 bases between them. The CDR3 extends over 12 amino acids. The CDR3, as DNA: TGTGCCAGCAGCTTAGCGCATCTTACGCAGTATTTT. Translating it yields CASSLAHLTQYF.

This clonotype has just a few counts. V is TRBV19 and J is TRBJ2-1; the D is unclear. The CDR3 covers 16 residues. V lost 3 bases to trimming and J lost 3 bases, with 15 bases between them. Germline loops: CDR1 LNHDA, CDR2 SQIVND (reference sequence). The CDR3: CASSIRGHDNYNEQFF. In DNA form, the CDR3 reads TGTGCCAGTAGTATCCGAGGTCACGACAACTACAATGAGCAGTTCTTC.

This clonotype was recorded at least ten times. The chain recombines TRBV20-1 with TRBJ2-3; 12 bases line up with TRBD2. The CDR3 sequence is 15 residues long. From germline, CDR1 is DFQATT and CDR2 SNEGSKA (reference sequence). V dropped 3 bases and J dropped 4; count of bases not matched to a gene: 5. The CDR3 loop is CSARSLAGGSDTQYF. CDR3 nucleotides: TGCAGTGCTAGGTCGCTAGCGGGGGGGTCAGATACGCAGTATTTT.

The table lists this clonotype with many counts. V usage is TRBV20-1 and J usage is TRBJ1-4; D not certain. V lost 6 bases to trimming and J lost 7 bases, with 9 bases between them. Germline CDR1 is DFQATT and CDR2 is SNEGSKA (reference sequence). The CDR3 totals 11 residues. The CDR3 protein is CSATRGEKLFF. The DNA of the CDR3 is TGCAGTGCAACTCGGGGTGAAAAACTGTTTTTT.

This clonotype showed up many times. The rearrangement links TRBV7-8 to TRBJ2-7; D might be TRBD2 (6 bases). CDR3 size: 14 residues. Germline CDR1 reads SGHVS; CDR2 reads FQNEAQ. V gave up 0 bases and J gave up 5 bases, with 11 bases separating them. CDR3 amino acids: CASSLARGNHEQYF. CDR3 in DNA: TGTGCCAGCAGCTTAGCGCGGGGCAACCACGAGCAGTACTTC.

This clonotype was recorded at least ten times. The chain links TRBV7-6 to TRBJ2-7; TRBD1 matches at 9 bases. The CDR3 spans 16 residues. Germline-derived CDR1 and CDR2 are SGHVS and FNYEAQ. V was pared by 5 bases and J by 4 bases, with 12 bases of the junction left unmatched. The CDR3 loop is CASSPRVTGGRYEQYF. The DNA for the CDR3 is TGTGCCAGCAGCCCCAGAGTGACAGGGGGTCGGTACGAGCAGTACTTC.

This clonotype was observed many times. The rearrangement links TRBV20-1 to TRBJ1-1; D perhaps matches TRBD1 (5 bases). CDR1 and CDR2 from the germline V gene are DFQATT and SNEGSKA (reference sequence). The length of the CDR3 is 13 residues. Trimming pared 6 bases from V and 2 bases from J, leaving 13 bases between. The CDR3 DNA is TGCAGTGCCCCGGACAAGGGAAACACTGAAGCTTTCTTT. It specifies CSAPDKGNTEAFF.

This clonotype has at least ten counts. J is TRBJ2-3 and V is TRBV28, with 9 bases lining up with TRBD2. The junction had 3 bases not matched to a gene; V was cut back by 10 bases and J by 1 base. Germline lookup yields CDR1 MDHEN and CDR2 SYDVKM. This CDR3 has 13 residues. The CDR3 here is CATRTSGTDTQYF. CDR3 in DNA: TGTGCCACCCGGACTAGCGGCACAGATACGCAGTATTTT.

On this clonotype itself: A single base separates this from a much larger clone, so it may be a read error. In DNA, the CDR3 is TGTGCCAGCAGCTTAGACGGACAATATGACTACACCTTC. This sequence encodes CASSLDGQYDYTF. The rearrangement links TRBV7-2 to TRBJ1-2; maybe TRBD1 (5 bases). This CDR3 has 13 residues. CDR1 and CDR2 (germline): SGHTA, FQGNSA.

Only a few counts were recorded for this clonotype. The genes are TRBV9 and TRBJ2-1, with 9 positions matching TRBD2. V was pared by 0 bases and J by 4 bases, with 5 bases of the junction left unmatched. Germline V CDR1 and CDR2: SGDLS, YYNGEE. The CDR3 has 16 amino acids. The CDR3 nucleotides read TGTGCCAGCAGCGTAGAATTAGCGGGGGCTTACAATGAGCAGTTCTTC. Encoded protein: CASSVELAGAYNEQFF.

In its sample, this clonotype was seen many times. This chain connects TRBV5-1 to TRBJ2-7; 10 nucleotides line up with TRBD2. J was trimmed by 5 bases and V by 4 bases; bases with no gene match: 9. CDR3 size: 15 residues. Germline-derived CDR1 and CDR2 are SGHRS and YFSETQ. The CDR3 sequence is CASSPTASGSNEQYF. For the CDR3, the DNA is TGCGCCAGCAGCCCTACGGCTAGCGGGAGTAACGAGCAGTACTTC.

This clonotype showed up many times. The chain joins TRBV10-3 to TRBJ1-5; 10 positions match TRBD1. Unmatched junction bases numbered 3, after V lost 5 bases and J lost 5 bases. The germline CDR1 and CDR2 sequences are ENHRY and SYGVKD. The CDR3 loop spans 14 amino acids. This CDR3 reads CAISRDRGDQPQHF. CDR3 DNA: TGTGCCATCAGTAGGGACAGGGGTGATCAGCCCCAGCATTTT.

The sample holds many counts of this clonotype. V usage is TRBV12-3 or TRBV12-4 and J usage is TRBJ2-2, with 10 bases that match TRBD2. This CDR3 is 15 amino acids long. V shed 7 bases and J 1 base; nucleotides not matched to a gene: 3. In DNA, the CDR3 is TGTGCCAGCATCCTAGCGGGAGTGAACACCGGGGAGCTGTTTTTT. This codes for CASILAGVNTGELFF.

This clonotype was picked up many times. V gene TRBV12-3 or TRBV12-4 combines with J gene TRBJ2-2; TRBD2 is a possible D gene (5 bases). There are 15 residues in the CDR3. Trimming removed 3 bases at V and 5 bases at J, with 13 bases between. CDR3 residues: CASSFIATGTGELFF. CDR3 bases: TGTGCCAGCAGTTTTATAGCGACGGGGACCGGGGAGCTGTTTTTT.

The table lists this clonotype with many counts. The genes are TRBV7-6 and TRBJ2-7; D is perhaps TRBD2 (7 bases). Germline V gene lookup returns CDR1 SGHVS and CDR2 FNYEAQ. Trimming took off 6 bases at V and 1 base at J, with 10 bases between the two ends. CDR3 length equals 13 residues. The CDR3 sequence: CASSRGGSYEQYF. The CDR3 DNA sequence: TGTGCCAGCAGTAGGGGGGGATCCTACGAGCAGTACTTC.

This clonotype was observed many times. V gene TRBV10-3 combines with J gene TRBJ2-5; 7 bases line up with TRBD1. CDR1 is ENHRY, CDR2 SYGVKD, per germline. V lost 8 bases, J lost 0 bases, and 6 bases stayed unmatched. This CDR3 region has 14 residues. The CDR3 loop is CAIGTGQYQETQYF. CDR3 nucleotides: TGTGCCATCGGGACGGGACAGTACCAAGAGACCCAGTACTTC.

This clonotype was detected many times. The chain joins TRBV21-1 to TRBJ2-1. TRBV21-1 is flagged as a pseudogene. CDR3 size: 15 residues. The CDR3: CASSNSSQVDNEQFF. In DNA, the CDR3 is TGTGCCAGCAGCAACTCTTCCCAAGTCGACAATGAGCAGTTCTTC.

Ten or more counts support this clonotype. The rearrangement links TRBV19 to TRBJ1-5; possible D gene TRBD1, 5 bases. CDR1 and CDR2 (germline): LNHDA, SQIVND (reference sequence). The CDR3 consists of 15 residues. V was cut by 2 bases and J by 3 bases, with 11 bases left in between. This chain's CDR3 is CASSIRQGNNQPQHF. In DNA, the CDR3 is TGTGCCAGTAGTATACGTCAGGGAAACAATCAGCCCCAGCATTTT.

In this sample, this clonotype turned up a few times. V gene TRBV4-2 combines with J gene TRBJ2-7; TRBD1 matches at 10 bases. CDR3 length equals 15 residues. Trimming cost V 3 bases and J 4 bases; bases outside gene matches: 6. CDR1 and CDR2 (germline): LGHNA, YNFKEQ. CDR3 sequence: CASSQSTGGYYEQYF. DNA for the CDR3: TGTGCCAGCAGCCAGTCGACAGGGGGCTATTACGAGCAGTACTTC.

In this sample, this clonotype turned up many times. This chain uses TRBV5-1 with TRBJ1-1; a weak D match, TRBD1 (5 bases). CDR1 is SGHRS and CDR2 is YFSETQ in the germline V gene. The germline V and J ends were trimmed by 0 bases and 4 bases, with 10 bases remaining between them. This CDR3 region has 14 residues. The CDR3 DNA reads as TGCGCCAGCAGCTTGGAAGGGGCGGGCACTGAAGCTTTCTTT. Protein product: CASSLEGAGTEAFF.

This clonotype was detected many times. V and J are TRBV4-1 and TRBJ1-1; 8 bases map to TRBD1. This CDR3 has 15 amino acids. Germline V CDR1 and CDR2: MGHRA, YSYEKL. Losses at the gene ends were 3 bases for V and 5 bases for J; bases not matched to a gene: 8. CDR3 loop: CASSHPRGRRTEAFF. CDR3 nucleotide sequence: TGCGCCAGCAGCCATCCCAGGGGGCGCCGAACTGAAGCTTTCTTT.

This clonotype was counted ten times or more. CDR3 DNA: TGTGCTAGTGGTACGACGGGACCAGGGGATGGCTACACCTTC. Protein: CASGTTGPGDGYTF. The gene calls are TRBV12-5 and TRBJ1-2; a weak D match, TRBD1 (6 bases). This CDR3 has 14 residues. CDR1 LGHNT and CDR2 FRNRAP come from the germline V gene. V lost 5 bases and J 6 bases, leaving 16 bases between the germline ends.